The clone carrying this T cell receptor (beta chain) was counted only a few times. Its specificity is not known. Germline V gene sequence: CDR1 GTSNPN, CDR2 SVGIG (reference sequence). Trimming pared 3 bases from V and 5 bases from J, leaving 13 bases between. CDR3 length: 13 residues. This table comes from immunoSEQ multiplex PCR, and its TCRdb copy is limited to in-frame clones, with some not included. The repertoire yields more than 9,500 clones, none seen only once; the top ten contain under 7.5%. The record originates from a study of T cells after posttransplantation cyclophosphamide. Points from the study as a whole: Recipient CMV seropositivity and CMV reactivation strongly tracked TRB clonality. Donor-recipient repertoire similarity was low at 1-2 months, rising over year one. Blood and skin or GI T cell repertoires showed limited TRB overlap.

The sequence was collected from a middle-aged woman in good health, CMV-negative, and a related stem cell transplant donor. Sequences were obtained from PBMCs. The chain employs TRBV30 and TRBJ1-1; D might be TRBD1 (5 bases). CDR3 residues: CAWRGGGTTEAFF. For the CDR3, the DNA is TGTGCCTGGAGGGGTGGGGGGACGACTGAAGCTTTCTTT.